This T cell receptor (beta chain) was sequenced for a study of blood T cell repertoires in COVID-19. Seattle patient enrollment occurred during active infection, with longitudinal follow-up thereafter. Looked up from germline, CDR1 is SQVTM and CDR2 is ANQGSEA. Between the trimmed V and J ends, which lost 2 bases and 0 bases, there was a span of 7 bases. The CDR3 has 13 residues. Clones were read by immunoSEQ multiplex PCR, and TCRdb kept only the in-frame ones, dropping some. The sample carries about 240,000 clones, roughly 79% recorded once. Sequences were obtained from peripheral blood. J is TRBJ1-1 and V is TRBV29-1, with unresolved D. This receptor was identified in a woman older than 75 with COVID-19, enrolled during active disease. The CDR3 region is CSVERRLNTEAFF. In DNA form, the CDR3 reads TGCAGCGTTGAACGGCGGTTGAACACTGAAGCTTTCTTT.